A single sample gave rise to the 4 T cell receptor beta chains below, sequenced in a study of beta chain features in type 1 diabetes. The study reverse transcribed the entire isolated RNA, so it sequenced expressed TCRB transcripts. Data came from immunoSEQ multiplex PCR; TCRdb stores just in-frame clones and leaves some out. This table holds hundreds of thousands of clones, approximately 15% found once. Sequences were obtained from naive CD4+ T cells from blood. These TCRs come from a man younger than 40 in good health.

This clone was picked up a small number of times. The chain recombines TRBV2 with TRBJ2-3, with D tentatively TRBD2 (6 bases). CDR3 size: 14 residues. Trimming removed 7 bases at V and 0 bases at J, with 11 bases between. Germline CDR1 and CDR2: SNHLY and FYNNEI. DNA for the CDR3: TGTGCCAGCAAGCTGGGGACTAGCACAGATACGCAGTATTTT. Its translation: CASKLGTSTDTQYF.

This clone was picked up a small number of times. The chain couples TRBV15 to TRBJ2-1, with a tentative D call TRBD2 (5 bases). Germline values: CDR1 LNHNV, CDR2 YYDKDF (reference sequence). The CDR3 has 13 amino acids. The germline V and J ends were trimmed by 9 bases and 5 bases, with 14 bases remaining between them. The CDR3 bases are TGTGCCACTGAGGGCAGGACCGACAATGAGCAGTTCTTC. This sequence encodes CATEGRTDNEQFF.

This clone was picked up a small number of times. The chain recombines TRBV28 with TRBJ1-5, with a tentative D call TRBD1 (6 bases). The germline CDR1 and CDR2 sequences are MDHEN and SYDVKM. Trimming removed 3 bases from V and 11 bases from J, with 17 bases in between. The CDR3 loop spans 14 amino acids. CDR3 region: CASSFAGAIWTQHF. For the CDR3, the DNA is TGTGCCAGCAGTTTCGCGGGGGCGATTTGGACCCAGCATTTT.

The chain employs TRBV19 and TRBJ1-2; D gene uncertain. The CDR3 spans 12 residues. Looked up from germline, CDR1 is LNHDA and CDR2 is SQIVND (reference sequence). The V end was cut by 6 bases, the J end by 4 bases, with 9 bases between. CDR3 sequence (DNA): TGTGCCAGTAGGCAGCAGTTCTATGGCTACACCTTC. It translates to CASRQQFYGYTF.